This T cell receptor beta chain originates from a study of cytomegalovirus exposure and HLA in healthy donors. Concerning this clone itself: The antigen is undetermined.

Assay used: immunoSEQ multiplex PCR; TCRdb lists only in-frame clones, some missing. This sample has around 230,000 clones, with about 90% found just once. Whole-study results and caveats: Reported performance of the classifier showed diagnosis of cytomegalovirus status with high specificity and sensitivity. TCR beta chains numbering more than 150 were designated cytomegalovirus-associated. In vitro confirmation showed a few CMV-associated chains to be CMV antigen specific.

The donors were members of the validation cohort, which comprised 120 subjects and was separate from the first cohort of 666 subjects. The CDR3 covers 15 residues. CDR1 and CDR2 (germline): MNHNS, SASEGT. Deletions cut 8 bases from V and 6 bases from J, with 20 bases between. The clonotype comes from a woman aged 30 to 39 in good health and CMV-seropositive. The V gene is TRBV6-1, the J gene TRBJ2-1; possibly TRBD2 for D (5 bases). The specimen was PBMCs. This CDR3 is CASQYSGMTINEQFF. The CDR3 region has the DNA TGTGCCAGCCAATATTCCGGGATGACTATCAATGAGCAGTTCTTC.